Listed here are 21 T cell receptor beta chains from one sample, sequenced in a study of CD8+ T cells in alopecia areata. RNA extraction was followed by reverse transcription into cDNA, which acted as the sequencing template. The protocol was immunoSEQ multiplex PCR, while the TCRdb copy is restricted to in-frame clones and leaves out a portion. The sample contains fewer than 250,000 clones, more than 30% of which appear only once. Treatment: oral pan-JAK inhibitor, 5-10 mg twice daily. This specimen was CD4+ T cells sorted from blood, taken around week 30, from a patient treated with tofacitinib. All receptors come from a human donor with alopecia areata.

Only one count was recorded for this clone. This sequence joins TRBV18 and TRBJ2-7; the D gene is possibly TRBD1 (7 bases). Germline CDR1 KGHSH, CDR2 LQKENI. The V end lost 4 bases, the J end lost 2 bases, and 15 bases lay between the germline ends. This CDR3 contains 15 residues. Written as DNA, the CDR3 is TGTGCCAGCTCACGCGGGACAGCCTCAACCTACGAGCAGTACTTC. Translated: CASSRGTASTYEQYF.

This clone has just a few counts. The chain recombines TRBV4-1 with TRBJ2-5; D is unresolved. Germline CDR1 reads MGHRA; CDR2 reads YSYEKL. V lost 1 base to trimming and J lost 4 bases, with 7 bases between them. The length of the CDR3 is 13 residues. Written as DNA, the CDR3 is TGCGCCAGCAGCCAAGCCGGGCTAGAGACCCAGTACTTC. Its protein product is CASSQAGLETQYF.

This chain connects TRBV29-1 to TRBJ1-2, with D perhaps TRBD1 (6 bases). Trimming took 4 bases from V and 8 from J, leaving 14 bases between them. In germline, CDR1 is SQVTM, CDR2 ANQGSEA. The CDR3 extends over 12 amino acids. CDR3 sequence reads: CSVVRGGEGYTF. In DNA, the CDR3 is TGCAGCGTTGTCAGAGGGGGAGAGGGCTACACCTTC.

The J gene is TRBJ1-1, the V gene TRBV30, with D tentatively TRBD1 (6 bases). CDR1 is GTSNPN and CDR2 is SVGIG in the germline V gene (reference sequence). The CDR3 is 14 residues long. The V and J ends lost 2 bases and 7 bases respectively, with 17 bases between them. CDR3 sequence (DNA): TGTGCCTGGAGTTTCCCTGGGGGGCACCGTGAAGCTTTCTTT. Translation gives CAWSFPGGHREAFF.

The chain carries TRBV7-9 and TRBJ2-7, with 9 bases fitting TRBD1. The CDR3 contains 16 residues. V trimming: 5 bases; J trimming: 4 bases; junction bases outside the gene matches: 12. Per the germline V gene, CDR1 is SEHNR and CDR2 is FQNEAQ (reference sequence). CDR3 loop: CASSPAGGTGKYEQYF. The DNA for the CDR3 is TGTGCCAGCAGCCCCGCGGGTGGGACAGGGAAGTACGAGCAGTACTTC.

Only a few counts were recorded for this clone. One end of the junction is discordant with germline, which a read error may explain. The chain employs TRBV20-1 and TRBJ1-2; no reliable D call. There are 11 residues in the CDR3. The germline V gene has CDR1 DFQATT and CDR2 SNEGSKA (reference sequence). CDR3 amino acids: CSARDLEGPRF. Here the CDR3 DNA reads TGCAGTGCTAGAGATTTGGAGGGTCCCCGCTTC.

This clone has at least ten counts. CDR3 coding DNA: TGTGCCAGCTCACCGCCCGGACTCCCTAGCTCCTACGAGCAGTACTTC. Translating gives CASSPPGLPSSYEQYF. The chain employs TRBV18 and TRBJ2-7; TRBD2 is a possible D gene (5 bases). Germline V gene data show CDR1 as KGHSH and CDR2 as LQKENI. The V gene lost 3 bases and the J gene lost 0 bases, with 15 bases spanning the gap. The CDR3 length is 16 residues.

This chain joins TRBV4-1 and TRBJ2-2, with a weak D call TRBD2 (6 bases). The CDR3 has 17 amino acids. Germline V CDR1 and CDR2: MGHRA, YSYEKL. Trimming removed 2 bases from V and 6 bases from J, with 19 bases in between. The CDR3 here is CASSQRVGGGAAGELFF. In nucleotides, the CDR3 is TGCGCCAGCAGCCAAAGAGTAGGAGGAGGGGCAGCCGGGGAGCTGTTTTTT.

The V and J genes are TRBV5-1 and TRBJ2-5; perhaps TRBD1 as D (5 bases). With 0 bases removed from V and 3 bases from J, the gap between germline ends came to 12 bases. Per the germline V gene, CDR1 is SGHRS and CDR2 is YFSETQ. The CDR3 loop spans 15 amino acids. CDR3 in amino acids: CASSLAGAGKETQYF. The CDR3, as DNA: TGCGCCAGCAGCTTGGCTGGGGCAGGGAAAGAGACCCAGTACTTC.

The CDR3 nucleotides are TGCGCCAGCAGCTTGAGGCCGGGGGTGTCTAGCACAGATACGCAGTATTTT. Its translation is CASSLRPGVSSTDTQYF. The gene calls are TRBV5-1 and TRBJ2-3, with D possibly matching TRBD2 (6 bases). CDR3 length: 17 amino acids. The germline CDR1 and CDR2 sequences are SGHRS and YFSETQ. V lost 1 base, J lost 0 bases, and 15 bases lay in between.

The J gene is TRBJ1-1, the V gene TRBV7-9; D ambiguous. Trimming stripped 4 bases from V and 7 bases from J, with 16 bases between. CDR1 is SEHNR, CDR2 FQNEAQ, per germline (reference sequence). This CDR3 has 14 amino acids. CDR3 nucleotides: TGTGCCAGCAGCTCCACCTTGGGGTCTGATGAAGCTTTCTTT. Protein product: CASSSTLGSDEAFF.

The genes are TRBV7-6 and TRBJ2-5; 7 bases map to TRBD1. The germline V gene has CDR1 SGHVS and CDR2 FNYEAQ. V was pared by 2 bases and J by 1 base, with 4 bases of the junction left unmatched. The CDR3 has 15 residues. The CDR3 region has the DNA TGTGCCAGCAGCTTAACGGGACAGACCCAAGAGACCCAGTACTTC. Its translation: CASSLTGQTQETQYF. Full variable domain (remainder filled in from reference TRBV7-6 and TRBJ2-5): GAGVSQSPRYKVTKRGQDVALRCDPISGHVSLYWYRQALGQGPEFLTYFNYEAQQDKSGLPNDRFSAERPEGSISTLTIQRTEQRDSAMYRCASSLTGQTQETQYFGPGTRLLVL.

In DNA form, the CDR3 reads TGTGCCACCAGCAGAGCTACTAGCGGGAGGGCCCTCGGCACAGATACGCAGTATTTT. It translates to CATSRATSGRALGTDTQYF. J is TRBJ2-3 and V is TRBV15; 13 nucleotides agree with TRBD2. J gave up 1 base and V 1 base, and 8 bases lay outside the gene matches. Germline lookup yields CDR1 LNHNV and CDR2 YYDKDF (reference sequence). This CDR3 is 19 amino acids long. The complete variable domain, with remaining parts taken from reference TRBV15 and TRBJ2-3, reads DAMVIQNPRYQVTQFGKPVTLSCSQTLNHNVMYWYQQKSSQAPKLLFHYYDKDFNNEADTPDNFQSRRPNTSFCFLDIRSPGLGDTAMYLCATSRATSGRALGTDTQYFGPGTRLTVL.

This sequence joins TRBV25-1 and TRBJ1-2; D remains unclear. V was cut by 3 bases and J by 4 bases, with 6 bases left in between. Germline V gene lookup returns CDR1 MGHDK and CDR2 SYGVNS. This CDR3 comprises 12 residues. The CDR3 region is CASSDAGYGYTF. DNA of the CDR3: TGTGCCAGCAGTGACGCCGGCTATGGCTACACCTTC.

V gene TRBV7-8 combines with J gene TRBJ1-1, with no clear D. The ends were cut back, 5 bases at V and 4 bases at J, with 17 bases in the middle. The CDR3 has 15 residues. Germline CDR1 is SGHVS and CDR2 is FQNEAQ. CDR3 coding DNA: TGTGCCAGCAGCCCCAGCCACTCAGTGGGCACTGAAGCTTTCTTT. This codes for CASSPSHSVGTEAFF.

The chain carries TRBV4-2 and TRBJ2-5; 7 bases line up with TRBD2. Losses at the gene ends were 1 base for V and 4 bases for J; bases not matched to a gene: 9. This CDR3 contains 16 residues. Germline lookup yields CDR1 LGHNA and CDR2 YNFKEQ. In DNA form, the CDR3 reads TGTGCCAGCAGCCAAGTTACGGGGACGGGGGGAGAGACCCAGTACTTC. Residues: CASSQVTGTGGETQYF.

Written as DNA, the CDR3 is TGTGCCACCGCGGGCGGCTCCTACGAGCAGTACTTC. Translated, it gives CATAGGSYEQYF. The chain has TRBV10-3 and TRBJ2-7; perhaps TRBD2 as D (5 bases). V was trimmed by 10 bases and J by 0 bases, leaving 10 bases between them. This CDR3 has 12 residues. CDR1 ENHRY and CDR2 SYGVKD come from the germline V gene.

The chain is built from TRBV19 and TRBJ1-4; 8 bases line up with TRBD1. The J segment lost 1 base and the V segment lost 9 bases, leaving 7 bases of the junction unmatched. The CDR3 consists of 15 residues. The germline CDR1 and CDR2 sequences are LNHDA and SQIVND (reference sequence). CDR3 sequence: CASRLQGGTNEKLFF. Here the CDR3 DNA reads TGTGCCAGCAGACTACAGGGGGGAACTAATGAAAAACTGTTTTTT.

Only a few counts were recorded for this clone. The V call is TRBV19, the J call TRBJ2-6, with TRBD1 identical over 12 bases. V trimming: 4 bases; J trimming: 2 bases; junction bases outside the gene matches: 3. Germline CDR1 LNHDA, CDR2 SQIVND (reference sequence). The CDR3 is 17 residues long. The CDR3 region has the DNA TGTGCCAGTAGTACGGGACAGGGGGCAGCTGGGGCCAACGTCCTGACTTTC. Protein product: CASSTGQGAAGANVLTF. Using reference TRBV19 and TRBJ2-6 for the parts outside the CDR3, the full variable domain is DGGITQSPKYLFRKEGQNVTLSCEQNLNHDAMYWYRQDPGQGLRLIYYSQIVNDFQKGDIAEGYSVSREKKESFPLTVTSAQKNPTAFYLCASSTGQGAAGANVLTFGAGSRLTVL.

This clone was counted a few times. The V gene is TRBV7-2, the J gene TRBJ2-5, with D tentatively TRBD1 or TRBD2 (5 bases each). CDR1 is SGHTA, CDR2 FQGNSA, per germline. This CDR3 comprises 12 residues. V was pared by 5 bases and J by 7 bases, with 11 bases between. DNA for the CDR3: TGTGCCAGCAGCCCAGGGCGGGCGACCCAGTACTTC. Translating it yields CASSPGRATQYF.

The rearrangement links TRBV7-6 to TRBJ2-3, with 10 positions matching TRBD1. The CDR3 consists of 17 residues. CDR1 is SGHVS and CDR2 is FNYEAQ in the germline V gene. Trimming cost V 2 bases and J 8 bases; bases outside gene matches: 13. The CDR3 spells CASSLNSGTGVSVTQYF. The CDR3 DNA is TGTGCCAGCAGCTTAAATAGTGGGACAGGGGTATCCGTTACGCAGTATTTT.